These T cell receptor beta chains were read from a single sample in a study of blood T cell repertoires in COVID-19. Sequenced by immunoSEQ multiplex PCR; TCRdb stores in-frame clones only, minus some. The repertoire holds 150,000 to 200,000 clones, with 82% as singletons. The specimen sequenced was PBMCs or T cells enriched from blood (not recorded which). The source of these receptors is an older woman with acute COVID-19. CDR3s include the opening cysteine and the closing phenylalanine or tryptophan. Each record gives: D gene, clone size, J gene, CDR3 length, V gene, CDR3 protein, CDR3 DNA. A D gene is named only where the DNA matches it firmly. Size tells how often a clone was seen (once, few, many) or the class of an expanded clone, and some rows leave it out.

>TRBD2|NA|TRBJ2-5|14|TRBV11-3
CASSRAGGLETQYF
TGTGCCAGCAGCAGAGCGGGAGGGCTGGAGACCCAGTACTTC
>NA|NA|TRBJ2-3|13|TRBV28
CASRTRLTDTQYF
TGTGCCAGCAGGACGAGACTCACAGATACGCAGTATTTT
>TRBD1|NA|TRBJ1-1|13|TRBV19
CASSRQGSGEAFF
TGTGCCAGTAGCCGACAGGGTTCCGGTGAAGCTTTCTTT
>NA|NA|TRBJ1-5|14|TRBV6-5
CASTPPGVNQPQHF
TGTGCCAGCACCCCACCAGGGGTCAATCAGCCCCAGCATTTT
>TRBD1|few|TRBJ1-6|17|TRBV4-2
CASSQPPGQGLHSPLHF
TGTGCCAGCAGCCAGCCTCCGGGACAGGGGCTCCATTCACCCCTCCACTTT
>NA|NA|TRBJ2-2|17|TRBV4-3
CASSQDSRAEYTGELFF
TGCGCCAGCAGCCAAGATAGCAGGGCGGAATACACCGGGGAGCTGTTTTTT
>TRBD2|once|TRBJ2-1|16|TRBV5-1
CASSPMGGGVYNEQFF
TGCGCCAGCAGCCCAATGGGCGGGGGGGTTTACAATGAGCAGTTCTTC
>TRBD2|NA|TRBJ2-2|17|TRBV19
CASSSWAAGGDTGELFF
TGTGCCAGTAGTTCCTGGGCAGCGGGAGGGGACACCGGGGAGCTGTTTTTT
>NA|NA|TRBJ2-1|15|TRBV11-2
CASRTGTVGRNEQFF
TGTGCCAGCAGAACCGGAACGGTGGGGCGCAATGAGCAGTTCTTC
>NA|NA|TRBJ2-6|15|TRBV2
CASSVRGAGANVLTF
TGTGCCAGCAGTGTCAGGGGCGCTGGGGCCAACGTCCTGACTTTC
>TRBD1|NA|TRBJ1-3|17|TRBV18
CASSPPGQAASGNTIYF
TGTGCCAGCTCGCCCCCGGGACAGGCCGCCTCTGGAAACACCATATATTTT
>TRBD2|NA|TRBJ2-3|15|TRBV5-1
CASRRLAASTDTQYF
TGCGCCAGCAGACGACTAGCGGCTAGCACAGATACGCAGTATTTT
>NA|NA|TRBJ1-5|17|TRBV18
CASSLRTGGGSNQPQHF
TGTGCCAGCTCACTTCGGACCGGGGGGGGTAGCAATCAGCCCCAGCATTTT
>TRBD2|NA|TRBJ2-5|13|TRBV15
CATVAGGEETQYF
TGTGCCACCGTAGCGGGGGGGGAAGAGACCCAGTACTTC
>NA|NA|TRBJ2-5|15|TRBV28
CASSPGQGKGETQYF
TGTGCCAGCAGCCCAGGGCAGGGAAAAGGAGAGACCCAGTACTTC
>TRBD2|once|TRBJ2-1|18|TRBV4-3
CASSQELAGISSYNEQFF
TGCGCCAGCAGCCAAGAGCTAGCGGGCATTAGCTCCTACAATGAGCAGTTCTTC
>TRBD2|NA|TRBJ2-1|14|TRBV7-2
CASSFGDYANEQFF
TGTGCCAGCAGCTTCGGGGACTACGCCAATGAGCAGTTCTTC
>NA|NA|TRBJ1-2|15|TRBV19
CASSIKGGVGYGYTF
TGTGCCAGTAGTATAAAGGGAGGGGTAGGCTATGGCTACACCTTC
>TRBD1|NA|TRBJ1-3|15|TRBV28
CASGEIGGSENTIYF
TGTGCCAGCGGCGAAATAGGGGGCTCTGAAAACACCATATATTTT
>NA|NA|TRBJ1-3|14|TRBV28
CASSSLASGNTIYF
TGTGCCAGCAGTTCCCTAGCTTCTGGAAACACCATATATTTT
>TRBD1|NA|TRBJ2-1|14|TRBV11-3
CASSSSGTGDEQFF
TGTGCCAGCAGCTCCTCCGGGACAGGGGATGAGCAGTTCTTC
>NA|NA|TRBJ1-6|14|TRBV5-1
CASSPQDRNSPLHF
TGCGCCAGCAGCCCTCAGGACAGAAATTCACCCCTCCACTTT
>NA|NA|TRBJ2-7|15|TRBV21-1
CASSKGAGGNYEQYF
TGTGCCAGCAGCAAAGGTGCAGGGGGGAACTACGAGCAGTACTTC
>NA|NA|TRBJ1-1|15|TRBV5-1
CASSWGGQRNTEAFF
TGCGCCAGCAGCTGGGGCGGACAGAGGAACACTGAAGCTTTCTTT
>NA|NA|TRBJ1-6|17|TRBV14
CASSVRYGGGLNSPLHF
TGTGCCAGCAGCGTACGATACGGGGGAGGGCTTAATTCACCCCTCCACTTT
>NA|NA|TRBJ1-1|16|TRBV7-8
CASSSGSVRRGTEAFF
TGTGCCAGCAGCTCGGGGTCCGTCCGGCGCGGCACTGAAGCTTTCTTT
>NA|NA|TRBJ1-6|13|TRBV15
CATTNSGNSPLHF
TGTGCCACCACCAACAGCGGTAATTCACCCCTCCACTTT
>TRBD2|NA|TRBJ2-1|15|TRBV5-4
CASSLGAGGKNEQFF
TGTGCCAGCAGCTTGGGAGCGGGAGGAAAGAATGAGCAGTTCTTC
>TRBD1|NA|TRBJ1-2|15|TRBV30
CAWSVLLTGGGGYTF
TGTGCCTGGAGTGTACTCTTAACAGGGGGAGGGGGCTACACCTTC
>NA|few|TRBJ1-1|14|TRBV15
CATSRDRFGTEAFF
TGTGCCACCAGCAGAGATCGGTTTGGCACTGAAGCTTTCTTT
>NA|NA|TRBJ1-5|13|TRBV10-2
CASTMTPNQPQHF
TGCGCCAGCACCATGACACCGAATCAGCCCCAGCATTTT
>NA|NA|TRBJ1-4|16|TRBV18
CASSPGGATTNEKLFF
TGTGCCAGCTCACCGGGGGGTGCCACAACTAATGAAAAACTGTTTTTT
>TRBD1|NA|TRBJ2-4|13|TRBV9
CASSTAGGDIQYF
TGTGCCAGCAGCACAGCAGGGGGTGACATTCAGTACTTC
>NA|NA|TRBJ2-4|16|TRBV3-1/TRBV3-2
CASSQGSGLAKNIQYF
TGTGCCAGCAGCCAAGGATCAGGACTAGCCAAAAACATTCAGTACTTC
>NA|few|TRBJ2-1|13|TRBV11-2
CASSLDIGSEQFF
TGTGCCAGCAGCTTAGATATTGGGAGTGAGCAGTTCTTC
>NA|once|TRBJ1-1|14|TRBV9
CASSGAGLDTEAFF
TGTGCCAGCAGCGGTGCCGGGTTAGACACTGAAGCTTTCTTT
>NA|NA|TRBJ2-2|18|TRBV24-1
CATSDLPQGNQVTGELFF
TGTGCCACCAGTGATTTGCCCCAGGGGAACCAGGTCACCGGGGAGCTGTTTTTT
>TRBD2|NA|TRBJ2-7|19|TRBV7-2
CASSPHSGTSGSFSYEQYF
TGTGCCAGCAGCCCGCACTCCGGGACTAGCGGGAGTTTTTCCTACGAGCAGTACTTC
>NA|NA|TRBJ1-5|18|TRBV5-3
CARSFLLGAGVGNQPQHF
TGTGCCAGAAGCTTCCTTTTAGGGGCGGGGGTTGGCAATCAGCCCCAGCATTTT
>TRBD2|NA|TRBJ2-1|15|TRBV6-4
CASSSGLAVVNEQFF
TGTGCCAGCAGTTCCGGACTAGCGGTAGTGAATGAGCAGTTCTTC
>NA|NA|TRBJ2-5|12|TRBV19
CASSRYQETQYF
TGTGCCAGTAGCCGGTACCAAGAGACCCAGTACTTC
>NA|once|TRBJ2-1|12|TRBV19
CASSTDTNEQFF
TGTGCCAGTAGCACTGACACCAATGAGCAGTTCTTC
>NA|NA|TRBJ1-2|15|TRBV27
CASSSRQARSGGYTF
TGTGCCAGCAGTTCCCGACAGGCCCGGTCGGGGGGCTACACCTTC
>NA|NA|TRBJ1-5|14|TRBV6-5
CASSYYRSNQPQHF
TGTGCCAGCAGTTACTATCGTAGCAATCAGCCCCAGCATTTT
>TRBD2|NA|TRBJ2-1|14|TRBV6-6
CASMGLLGYNEQFF
TGTGCCAGCATGGGACTATTGGGATACAATGAGCAGTTCTTC
>TRBD1|NA|TRBJ1-2|18|TRBV28
CASSLTSLIRGQNYGYTF
TGTGCCAGCAGTTTAACTTCCCTCATACGGGGACAGAACTATGGCTACACCTTC
>NA|NA|TRBJ1-1|15|TRBV11-2
CASSPVYGVGTEAFF
TGTGCCAGCAGCCCGGTTTACGGGGTCGGCACTGAAGCTTTCTTT
>NA|NA|TRBJ2-6|20|TRBV28
CASSPRRQVGLWSGANVLTF
TGTGCCAGCAGTCCAAGGCGACAGGTGGGGTTGTGGTCTGGGGCCAACGTCCTGACTTTC
>NA|NA|TRBJ1-1|14|TRBV5-1
CASSLGPSGTEAFF
TGCGCCAGCAGCTTGGGGCCGTCTGGCACTGAAGCTTTCTTT
>TRBD1|NA|TRBJ2-2|15|TRBV28
CASRETGGNTGELFF
TGTGCCAGCAGGGAGACAGGGGGGAACACCGGGGAGCTGTTTTTT
>TRBD2|NA|TRBJ2-3|15|TRBV2
CASSEGLAGRDTQYF
TGTGCCAGCAGTGAAGGGTTAGCGGGCCGAGATACGCAGTATTTT
>NA|NA|TRBJ2-7|13|TRBV10-1
CASYQDSAYEQYF
TGCGCCAGCTACCAGGACTCGGCCTACGAGCAGTACTTC